This T cell receptor (beta chain) is from a study of beta chain features in type 1 diabetes. A note on this clone: As yet, its antigen is unknown.

Findings and caveats of the study: Here, the possible influence of HLA type (on TCRB rearrangement) remained unresolved.

The CDR3 totals 16 residues. V dropped 3 bases and J dropped 5; count of bases not matched to a gene: 6. Germline assignment: CDR1 MGHRA and CDR2 YSYEKL. Expressed TCRB transcripts were sequenced after all isolated RNA was converted to cDNA. Generated by immunoSEQ multiplex PCR, the TCRdb table keeps only in-frame clones and is missing some. The top ten hold 0.65% of the sample, which has some 150,000 clones, roughly 10% seen once. The chain has TRBV4-1 and TRBJ2-3; 12 positions match TRBD1. This clonotype originated in a woman aged 35 to 49 in good health. The sequenced material came from central memory CD4+ T cells from blood. The CDR3 protein is CASSQSGQGAGDTQYF. The CDR3, as DNA: TGCGCCAGCAGCCAGTCGGGACAGGGGGCAGGAGATACGCAGTATTTT.